The entry below gives a single TCR beta chain sequence along with its context. The sample is drawn from a study of technical replicates of blood from several donors. The repertoire was sequenced with immunoSEQ multiplex PCR; TCRdb's copy has only in-frame clones and lacks some. The repertoire holds around 65,000 clones, with 70% to 90% as singletons. The V gene end was trimmed by 4 bases and the J gene end by 8 bases; junction bases not matched to a gene: 11. The germline gives CDR1 SGHRS, CDR2 YFSETQ. The CDR3 is 14 residues long. The sequenced sample was PBMCs. This clonotype was obtained from a human donor in good health. Some clones in this sample may be carry-over from other donors' samples. The V and J genes are TRBV5-1 and TRBJ2-7; 8 bases are shared with TRBD2. The DNA for the CDR3 is TGCGCCAGCAGCGCCGCGGGGGGCTTCGATAAGCAGTACTTC. This codes for CASSAAGGFDKQYF.